The clone carrying this T cell receptor (beta chain) was counted at least ten times. The target antigen is unknown. The CDR3 spans 13 residues. The J segment lost 3 bases and the V segment lost 5 bases, leaving 5 bases of the junction unmatched. In germline, CDR1 is DFQATT, CDR2 SNEGSKA (reference sequence). Volunteers attending a blood bank in Maryland, USA, served as healthy controls. The record originates from a study of neurological immune-mediated disorders. The study, taken as a whole, reports: The highest TCR clonal expansion occurred in HTLV-1-associated myelopathy; multiple sclerosis fell below healthy controls. The absence of shared CDR3 amino acid sequences among expanded clones across subjects suggests private repertoires in all groups.

As for the cDNA, it was generated by 5'RACE with 10-nucleotide random UMIs. Using its own MiXCR run on the 5' RACE reads, TCRdb lists one record per CDR3 protein. The repertoire consists of about 48,000 distinct CDR3 sequences, with about 26% occurring once and the leading ten covering 20% to 25%. Sequences were obtained from PBMCs. The receptor comes from a woman between 65 and 79 years old in good health. The rearrangement joins TRBV20-1 to TRBJ1-1; 8 bases align to TRBD1. The CDR3 region has the DNA TGCAGTGCTGGGGCAGGGGGCGACACTGAAGCTTTCTTT. Amino acid sequence: CSAGAGGDTEAFF.